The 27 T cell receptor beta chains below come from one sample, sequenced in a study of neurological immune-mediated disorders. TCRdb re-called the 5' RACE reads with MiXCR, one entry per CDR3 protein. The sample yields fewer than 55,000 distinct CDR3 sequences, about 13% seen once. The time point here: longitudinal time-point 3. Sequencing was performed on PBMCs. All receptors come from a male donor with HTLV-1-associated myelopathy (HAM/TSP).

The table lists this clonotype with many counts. The CDR3 DNA follows: TGTGCCAGCAGCCCCCTCAGTGCAACTAATGAAAAACTGTTTTTT. Its protein product is CASSPLSATNEKLFF. V usage is TRBV11-2 and J usage is TRBJ1-4; D gene unclear. V lost 5 bases, J lost 0 bases, and 10 bases lay in between. The CDR3 length is 15 residues. CDR1 is SGHAT and CDR2 is FQNNGV in the germline V gene.

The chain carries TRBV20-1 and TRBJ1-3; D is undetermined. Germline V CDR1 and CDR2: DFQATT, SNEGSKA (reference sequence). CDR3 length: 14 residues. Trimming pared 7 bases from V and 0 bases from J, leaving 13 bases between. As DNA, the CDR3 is TGCAGTGTACGGTCAGAGAGCTCTGGAAACACCATATATTTT. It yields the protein CSVRSESSGNTIYF.

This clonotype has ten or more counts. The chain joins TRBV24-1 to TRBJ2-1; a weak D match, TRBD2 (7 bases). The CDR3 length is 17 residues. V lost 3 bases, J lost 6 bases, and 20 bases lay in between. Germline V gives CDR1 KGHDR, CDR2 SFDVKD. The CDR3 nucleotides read TGTGCCACCAGTGATAAGGGGGGGGACACTCTTGTCAATGAGCAGTTCTTC. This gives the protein CATSDKGGDTLVNEQFF.

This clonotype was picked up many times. This CDR3 is CASSRDRSNYGYTF. CDR3 in DNA: TGCGCCAGCAGCCGAGACCGCTCTAACTATGGCTACACCTTC. The chain employs TRBV5-1 and TRBJ1-2, with D uncertain. Trimming stripped 4 bases from V and 0 bases from J, with 10 bases between. This CDR3 has 14 residues. CDR1 and CDR2 (germline): SGHRS, YFSETQ.

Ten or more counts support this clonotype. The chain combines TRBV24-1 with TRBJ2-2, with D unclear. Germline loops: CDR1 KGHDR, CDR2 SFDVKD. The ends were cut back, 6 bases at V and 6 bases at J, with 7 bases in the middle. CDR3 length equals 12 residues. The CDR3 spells CATSRGAGELFF. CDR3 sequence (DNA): TGTGCCACCAGTCGCGGAGCCGGGGAGCTGTTTTTT.

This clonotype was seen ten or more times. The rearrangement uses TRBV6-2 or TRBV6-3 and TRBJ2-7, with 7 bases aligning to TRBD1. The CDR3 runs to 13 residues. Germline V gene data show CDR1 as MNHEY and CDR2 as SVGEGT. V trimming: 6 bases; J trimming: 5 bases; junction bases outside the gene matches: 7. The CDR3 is CASSATGRNEQYF. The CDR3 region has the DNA TGTGCCAGCAGCGCGACAGGGCGGAACGAGCAGTACTTC.

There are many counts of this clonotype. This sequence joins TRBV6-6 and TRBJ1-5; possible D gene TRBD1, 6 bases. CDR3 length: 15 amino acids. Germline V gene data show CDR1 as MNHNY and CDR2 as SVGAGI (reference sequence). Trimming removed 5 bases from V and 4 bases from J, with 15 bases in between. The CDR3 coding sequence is TGTGCCAGCAGTCGCCCCCGGGACACTAATCAGCCCCAGCATTTT. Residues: CASSRPRDTNQPQHF.

In nucleotides, the CDR3 is TGCAGTGCTAGGCGAGACAGGGGGGTTAACGAGCAGTACTTC. As protein: CSARRDRGVNEQYF. This rearrangement joins TRBV20-1 to TRBJ2-7, with 9 bases fitting TRBD1. CDR3 length: 14 amino acids. V lost 3 bases, J lost 5 bases, and 8 bases stayed unmatched. Germline V gene sequence: CDR1 DFQATT, CDR2 SNEGSKA (reference sequence).

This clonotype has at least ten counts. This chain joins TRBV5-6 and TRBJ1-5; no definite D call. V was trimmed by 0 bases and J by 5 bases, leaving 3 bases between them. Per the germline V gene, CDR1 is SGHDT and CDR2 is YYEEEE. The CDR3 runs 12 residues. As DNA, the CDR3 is TGTGCCAGCAGCTTGGTAGATCAGCCCCAGCATTTT. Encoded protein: CASSLVDQPQHF. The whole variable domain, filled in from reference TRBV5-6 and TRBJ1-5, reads DAGVTQSPTHLIKTRGQQVTLRCSPKSGHDTVSWYQQALGQGPQFIFQYYEEEERQRGNFPDRFSGHQFPNYSSELNVNALLLGDSALYLCASSLVDQPQHFGDGTRLSIL.

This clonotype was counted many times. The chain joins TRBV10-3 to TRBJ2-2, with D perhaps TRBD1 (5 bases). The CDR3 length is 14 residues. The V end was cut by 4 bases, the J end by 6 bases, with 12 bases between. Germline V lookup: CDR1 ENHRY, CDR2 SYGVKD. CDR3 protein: CAISVQGDAGELFF. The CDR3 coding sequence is TGTGCCATCAGTGTGCAAGGGGATGCCGGGGAGCTGTTTTTT.

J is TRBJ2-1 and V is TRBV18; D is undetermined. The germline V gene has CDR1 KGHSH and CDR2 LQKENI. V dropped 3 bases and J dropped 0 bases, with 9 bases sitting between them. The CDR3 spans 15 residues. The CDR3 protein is CASSPRHGSYNEQFF. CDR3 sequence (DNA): TGTGCCAGCTCACCTCGACATGGCTCCTACAATGAGCAGTTCTTC.

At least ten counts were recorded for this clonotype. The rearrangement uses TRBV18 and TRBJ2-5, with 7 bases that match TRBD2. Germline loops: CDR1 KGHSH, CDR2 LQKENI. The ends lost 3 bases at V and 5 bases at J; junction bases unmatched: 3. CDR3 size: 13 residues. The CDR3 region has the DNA TGTGCCAGCTCACCCAGGGAGGGCGAGACCCAGTACTTC. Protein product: CASSPREGETQYF.

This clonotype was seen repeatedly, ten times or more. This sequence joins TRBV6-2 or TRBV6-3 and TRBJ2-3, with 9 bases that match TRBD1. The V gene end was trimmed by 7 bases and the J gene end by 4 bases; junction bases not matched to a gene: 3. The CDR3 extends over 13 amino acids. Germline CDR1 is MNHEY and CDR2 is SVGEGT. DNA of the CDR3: TGTGCCAGCATGGACAGGGGTCCAGATACGCAGTATTTT. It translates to CASMDRGPDTQYF.

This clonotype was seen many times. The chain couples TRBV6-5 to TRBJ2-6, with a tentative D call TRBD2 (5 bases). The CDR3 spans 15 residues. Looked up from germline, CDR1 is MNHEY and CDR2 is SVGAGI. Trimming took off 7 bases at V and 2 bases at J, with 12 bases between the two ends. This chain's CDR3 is CASKLETPGANVLTF. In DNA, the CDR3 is TGTGCCAGCAAACTAGAGACCCCTGGGGCCAACGTCCTGACTTTC.

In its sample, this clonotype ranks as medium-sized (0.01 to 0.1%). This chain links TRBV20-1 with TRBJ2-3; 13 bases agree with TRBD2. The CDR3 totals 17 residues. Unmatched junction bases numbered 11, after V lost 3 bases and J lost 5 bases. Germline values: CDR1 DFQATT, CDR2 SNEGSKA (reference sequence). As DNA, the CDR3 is TGCAGTGCTAGGGAGGGCACTAGCGGGGGGGGATTAGATACGCAGTATTTT. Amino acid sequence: CSAREGTSGGGLDTQYF.

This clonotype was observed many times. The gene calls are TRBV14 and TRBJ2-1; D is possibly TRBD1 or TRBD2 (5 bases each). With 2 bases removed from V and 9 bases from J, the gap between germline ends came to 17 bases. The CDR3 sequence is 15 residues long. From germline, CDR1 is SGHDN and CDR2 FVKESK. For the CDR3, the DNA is TGTGCCAGCAGCCAACGGGACCTAACCTGGGGTGAGCAGTTCTTC. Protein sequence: CASSQRDLTWGEQFF.

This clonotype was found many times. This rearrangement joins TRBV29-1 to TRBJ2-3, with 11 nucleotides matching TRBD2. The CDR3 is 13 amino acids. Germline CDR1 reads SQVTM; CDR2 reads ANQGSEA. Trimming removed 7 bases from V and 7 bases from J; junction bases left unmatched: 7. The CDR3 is CSGELAGVNTQYF. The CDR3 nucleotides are TGCAGCGGAGAACTAGCGGGGGTGAATACGCAGTATTTT.

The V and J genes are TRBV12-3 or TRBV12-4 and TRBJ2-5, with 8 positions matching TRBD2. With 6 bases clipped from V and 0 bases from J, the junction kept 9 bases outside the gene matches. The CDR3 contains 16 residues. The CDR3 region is CASSLTSGSYQETQYF. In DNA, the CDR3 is TGTGCCAGCAGCCTAACTAGCGGATCGTACCAAGAGACCCAGTACTTC.

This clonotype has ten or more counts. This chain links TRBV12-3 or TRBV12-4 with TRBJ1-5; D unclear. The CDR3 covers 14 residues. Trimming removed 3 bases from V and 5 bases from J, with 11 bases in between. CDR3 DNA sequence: TGTGCCAGCAGTTTTGGTGGGTCGGATCAGCCCCAGCATTTT. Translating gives CASSFGGSDQPQHF.

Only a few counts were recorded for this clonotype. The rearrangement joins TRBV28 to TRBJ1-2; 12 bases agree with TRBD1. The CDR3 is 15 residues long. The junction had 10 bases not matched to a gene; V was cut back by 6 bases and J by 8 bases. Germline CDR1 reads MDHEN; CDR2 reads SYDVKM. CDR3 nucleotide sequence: TGTGCCAGCAGATCACCGGGACAGGGGGCTGGAGGCTACACCTTC. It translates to CASRSPGQGAGGYTF.

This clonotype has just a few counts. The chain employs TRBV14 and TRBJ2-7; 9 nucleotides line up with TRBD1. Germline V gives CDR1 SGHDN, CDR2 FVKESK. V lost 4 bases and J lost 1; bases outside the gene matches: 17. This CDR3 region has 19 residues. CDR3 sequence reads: CASSPKPSWGDRASYEQYF. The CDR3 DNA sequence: TGTGCCAGCAGCCCTAAACCTTCCTGGGGGGACAGGGCTTCCTACGAGCAGTACTTC.

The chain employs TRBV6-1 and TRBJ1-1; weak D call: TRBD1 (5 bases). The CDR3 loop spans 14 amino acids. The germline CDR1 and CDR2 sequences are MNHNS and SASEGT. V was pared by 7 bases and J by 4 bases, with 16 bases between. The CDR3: CASTYFGGPTEAFF. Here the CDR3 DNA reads TGTGCCAGCACCTATTTCGGGGGACCCACTGAAGCTTTCTTT.

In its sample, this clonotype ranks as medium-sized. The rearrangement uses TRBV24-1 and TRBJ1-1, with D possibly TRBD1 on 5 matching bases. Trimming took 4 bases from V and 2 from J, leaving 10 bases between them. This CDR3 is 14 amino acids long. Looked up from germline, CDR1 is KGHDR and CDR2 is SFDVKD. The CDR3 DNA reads TGTGCCACCAGTGACGGGACCGACAACACTGAAGCTTTCTTT. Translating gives CATSDGTDNTEAFF.

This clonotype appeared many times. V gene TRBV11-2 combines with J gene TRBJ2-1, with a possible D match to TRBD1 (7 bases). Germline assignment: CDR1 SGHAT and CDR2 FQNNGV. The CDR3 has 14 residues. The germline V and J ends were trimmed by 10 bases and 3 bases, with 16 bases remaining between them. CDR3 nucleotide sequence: TGTGCCATCCCAGGGGGGCGTCTCTACAATGAGCAGTTCTTC. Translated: CAIPGGRLYNEQFF.

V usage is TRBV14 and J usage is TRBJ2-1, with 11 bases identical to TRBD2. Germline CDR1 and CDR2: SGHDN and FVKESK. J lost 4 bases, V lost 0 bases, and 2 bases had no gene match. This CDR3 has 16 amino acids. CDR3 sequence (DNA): TGTGCCAGCAGCCAAGAAACTAGCGGGGGTTACAATGAGCAGTTCTTC. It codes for CASSQETSGGYNEQFF.

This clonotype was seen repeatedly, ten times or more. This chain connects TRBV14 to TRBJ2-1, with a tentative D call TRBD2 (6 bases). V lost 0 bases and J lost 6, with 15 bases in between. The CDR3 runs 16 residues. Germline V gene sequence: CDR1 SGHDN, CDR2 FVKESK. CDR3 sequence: CASSQEWTGGPNEQFF. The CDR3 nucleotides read TGTGCCAGCAGCCAAGAATGGACCGGAGGGCCCAATGAGCAGTTCTTC.

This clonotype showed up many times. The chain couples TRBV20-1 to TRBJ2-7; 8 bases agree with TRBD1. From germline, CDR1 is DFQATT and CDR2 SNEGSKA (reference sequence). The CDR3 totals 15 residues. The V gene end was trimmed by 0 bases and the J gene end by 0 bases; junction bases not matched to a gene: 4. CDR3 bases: TGCAGTGCTAGAGATGCGGACAGGGTCTCCTACGAGCAGTACTTC. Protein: CSARDADRVSYEQYF.